Below, 27 T cell receptor beta chains from the same sample are listed, as sequenced in a study of OX40 agonist ivuxolimab in advanced cancers. Assay used: immunoSEQ multiplex PCR; TCRdb lists only in-frame clones, some missing. The sample has about 100,000 clones, around 93% seen once. The source was CD4+ or CD8+ T cells sorted from blood, collected in a trial of the OX40 agonist ivuxolimab. These TCRs come from an adult with an advanced solid tumor such as melanoma, head and neck, liver or kidney cancer.

The rearrangement links TRBV28 to TRBJ1-2; D not certain. Trimming took 6 bases from V and 5 from J, leaving 16 bases between them. Germline values: CDR1 MDHEN, CDR2 SYDVKM. CDR3 size: 14 residues. Written as DNA, the CDR3 is TGTGCCAGCAGCCCTATCCCAGGCTCGTATGGCTACACCTTC. It translates to CASSPIPGSYGYTF.

The chain is built from TRBV4-2 and TRBJ1-4, with 11 positions matching TRBD1. Looked up from germline, CDR1 is LGHNA and CDR2 is YNFKEQ. The CDR3 is 14 amino acids. Trimming removed 0 bases from V and 10 bases from J; junction bases left unmatched: 1. CDR3 bases: TGTGCCAGCAGCCAAGAGGGACAGGGGGGAAAACTGTTTTTT. Translation gives CASSQEGQGGKLFF.

This chain joins TRBV28 and TRBJ2-2; D not certain. Trimming took 11 bases from V and 0 from J, leaving 13 bases between them. Germline V gives CDR1 MDHEN, CDR2 SYDVKM. This CDR3 contains 14 residues. CDR3 protein: CAGRVAANTGELFF. In DNA, the CDR3 is TGTGCCGGCCGCGTTGCCGCGAACACCGGGGAGCTGTTTTTT.

This chain joins TRBV6-5 and TRBJ2-5; a possible D gene is TRBD1 (8 bases). Germline-derived CDR1 and CDR2 are MNHEY and SVGAGI. V was cut by 6 bases and J by 4 bases, with 18 bases left in between. The CDR3 runs to 15 residues. In DNA, the CDR3 is TGTGCCAGCAGGAGCTTAACAGGGGGGGTAGAGACCCAGTACTTC. This codes for CASRSLTGGVETQYF.

The V and J genes are TRBV7-6 and TRBJ2-1, with 11 bases fitting TRBD2. Trimming cost V 5 bases and J 0 bases; bases outside gene matches: 12. CDR1 and CDR2 (germline): SGHVS, FNYEAQ. This CDR3 contains 19 residues. The CDR3 here is CASSGRASGLAGSYNEQFF. The CDR3 region has the DNA TGTGCCAGCAGCGGGCGTGCTTCCGGACTAGCGGGCTCCTACAATGAGCAGTTCTTC. Full variable domain (rest looked up from reference TRBV7-6 and TRBJ2-1): GAGVSQSPRYKVTKRGQDVALRCDPISGHVSLYWYRQALGQGPEFLTYFNYEAQQDKSGLPNDRFSAERPEGSISTLTIQRTEQRDSAMYRCASSGRASGLAGSYNEQFFGPGTRLTVL.

The chain has TRBV18 and TRBJ1-1; no definite D call. Germline V gene lookup returns CDR1 KGHSH and CDR2 LQKENI. CDR3 length equals 13 residues. V lost 2 bases to trimming and J lost 3 bases, with 7 bases between them. The CDR3 nucleotides read TGTGCCAGCTCACCAATGCGGGACACTGAAGCTTTCTTT. Amino acids: CASSPMRDTEAFF.

The gene calls are TRBV28 and TRBJ1-4; 8 nucleotides agree with TRBD1. The CDR3 is 13 amino acids. V dropped 9 bases and J dropped 5; count of bases not matched to a gene: 5. CDR1 and CDR2 (germline): MDHEN, SYDVKM. The DNA for the CDR3 is TGTGCCAGACAGGGGGTGGAGAATGAAAAACTGTTTTTT. Protein sequence: CARQGVENEKLFF.

The CDR3 spells CAWSPGTGGNEKLFF. The CDR3 region has the DNA TGTGCCTGGAGCCCCGGGACAGGGGGTAATGAAAAACTGTTTTTT. The chain couples TRBV30 to TRBJ1-4; TRBD1 matches 11 bases. From germline, CDR1 is GTSNPN and CDR2 SVGIG (reference sequence). The CDR3 is 15 residues long. V was pared by 3 bases and J by 4 bases, with 4 bases of the junction left unmatched.

This chain connects TRBV4-2 to TRBJ2-2; weak D call: TRBD2 (5 bases). V was trimmed by 4 bases and J by 0 bases, leaving 9 bases between them. The germline V gene has CDR1 LGHNA and CDR2 YNFKEQ. This CDR3 is built from 15 residues. CDR3 residues: CASSPSRPNTGELFF. Written as DNA, the CDR3 is TGTGCCAGCAGCCCTAGCAGGCCGAACACCGGGGAGCTGTTTTTT.

The genes are TRBV6-6 and TRBJ1-2, with 9 nucleotides matching TRBD1. Germline V lookup: CDR1 MNHNY, CDR2 SVGAGI (reference sequence). V was clipped by 7 bases and J by 8 bases; unmatched bases: 8. There are 13 residues in the CDR3. In DNA, the CDR3 is TGTGCCAGCACCCCGGGACAGGGTGTCGGCTACACCTTC. Translated: CASTPGQGVGYTF.

This chain uses TRBV29-1 with TRBJ2-5; TRBD2 might be the D (6 bases). V was clipped by 6 bases and J by 7 bases, with 18 bases between them. CDR3 size: 13 residues. Germline V gives CDR1 SQVTM, CDR2 ANQGSEA. The CDR3 region is CSVAGQVGGTQYF. CDR3 bases: TGCAGCGTGGCGGGGCAGGTTGGGGGGACCCAGTACTTC.

The CDR3 loop reads CASSEWRTDTQYF. The CDR3 DNA is TGTGCCAGCAGTGAATGGCGCACAGATACGCAGTATTTT. This chain joins TRBV25-1 and TRBJ2-3; D gene ambiguous. The CDR3 covers 13 residues. V lost 1 base to trimming and J lost 1 base, with 3 bases between them. The V gene's germline CDR1 is MGHDK and CDR2 SYGVNS.

V and J are TRBV27 and TRBJ1-3; D is unresolved. Trimming took off 8 bases at V and 3 bases at J, with 17 bases between the two ends. This CDR3 is built from 15 residues. In germline, CDR1 is MNHEY, CDR2 SMNVEV (reference sequence). CDR3 residues: CASARTVTGGNTIYF. DNA of the CDR3: TGTGCCAGCGCCCGGACCGTTACGGGTGGAAACACCATATATTTT.

The V gene is TRBV5-8, the J gene TRBJ1-3; D is unresolved. Germline lookup yields CDR1 SGHTS and CDR2 YDEGEE. V was pared by 2 bases and J by 0 bases, with 9 bases between. The CDR3 consists of 15 residues. DNA for the CDR3: TGTGCCAGCAGCTTAAGGAAATTCTCTGGAAACACCATATATTTT. Protein sequence: CASSLRKFSGNTIYF.

This sequence joins TRBV28 and TRBJ2-7; D might be TRBD2 (7 bases). The V end was cut by 5 bases, the J end by 7 bases, with 18 bases between. The CDR3 covers 14 residues. Looked up from germline, CDR1 is MDHEN and CDR2 is SYDVKM. CDR3 nucleotide sequence: TGTGCCAGCAGTGGAGACGGGGGGCTTCGGGAGCAGTACTTC. It is translated as CASSGDGGLREQYF.

This chain links TRBV4-3 with TRBJ2-1, with TRBD2 identical over 10 bases. Germline V gene data show CDR1 as LGHNA and CDR2 as YSLEER. The V and J ends lost 1 base and 8 bases, in that order; junction bases with no gene match: 11. This CDR3 spans 17 amino acids. The CDR3 region is CASSQVKASGSNYEQFF. The DNA of the CDR3 is TGCGCCAGCAGCCAAGTTAAGGCTAGCGGGAGTAACTATGAGCAGTTCTTC.

This chain joins TRBV7-9 and TRBJ2-3, with a possible D match to TRBD2 (5 bases). Between the trimmed V and J ends, which lost 3 bases and 2 bases, there was a span of 12 bases. The CDR3 sequence is 15 residues long. The germline CDR1 and CDR2 sequences are SEHNR and FQNEAQ (reference sequence). The CDR3 DNA sequence: TGTGCCAGCAGCTTCCGGGAAAGCCCCACAGATACGCAGTATTTT. It specifies CASSFRESPTDTQYF.

The chain uses TRBV11-3 and TRBJ2-5; no clear D gene. The CDR3 totals 13 residues. The V gene's germline CDR1 is SGHNT and CDR2 YENEEA. Trimming took off 4 bases at V and 1 base at J, with 7 bases between the two ends. The CDR3 spells CASSSSGQETQYF. The CDR3 region has the DNA TGTGCCAGCAGCTCCTCGGGCCAAGAGACCCAGTACTTC.

The chain uses TRBV9 and TRBJ2-1; 9 bases align to TRBD2. The germline V gene encodes CDR1 SGDLS and CDR2 YYNGEE. The CDR3 consists of 16 residues. The ends lost 4 bases at V and 6 bases at J; junction bases unmatched: 11. The CDR3 region has the DNA TGTGCCAGCAGCAAAGAGGGCGGGAGGGCCGTCAATGAGCAGTTCTTC. Translated: CASSKEGGRAVNEQFF.

This rearrangement joins TRBV18 to TRBJ2-1; 7 nucleotides match TRBD2. Germline trimming cut 1 base from V and 6 bases from J; bases unmatched to any gene: 12. CDR3 length: 17 residues. Germline assignment: CDR1 KGHSH and CDR2 LQKENI. CDR3 bases: TGTGCCAGCTCACCACGAAGGGGCGGGAGTAGGGGCAATGAGCAGTTCTTC. Translating gives CASSPRRGGSRGNEQFF.

The chain is built from TRBV27 and TRBJ2-2; D possibly uses TRBD1 or TRBD2 (5 bases each). The CDR3 runs 17 residues. V was pared by 1 base and J by 3 bases, with 15 bases between. CDR1 is MNHEY, CDR2 SMNVEV, per germline (reference sequence). The CDR3 loop is CASSLWPRGADTGELFF. CDR3 DNA sequence: TGTGCCAGCAGTTTATGGCCGAGGGGAGCCGACACCGGGGAGCTGTTTTTT.

V is TRBV5-1 and J is TRBJ2-5; 14 bases agree with TRBD2. V was pared by 3 bases and J by 4 bases, with 8 bases of the junction left unmatched. There are 17 residues in the CDR3. Per germline, CDR1 SGHRS and CDR2 YFSETQ. CDR3 residues: CASSSLQGTSGRETQYF. The DNA of the CDR3 is TGCGCCAGCAGCTCACTACAGGGGACTAGCGGGAGAGAGACCCAGTACTTC.

V is TRBV7-2 and J is TRBJ2-7, with 11 bases identical to TRBD2. This CDR3 is built from 17 residues. CDR1 and CDR2 from the germline V gene are SGHTA and FQGNSA. The junction had 11 bases not matched to a gene; V was cut back by 5 bases and J by 2 bases. The CDR3 region has the DNA TGTGCCAGCAGCCCCTCTCGAGGGACTAGCGGTACCTACGAGCAGTACTTC. Protein sequence: CASSPSRGTSGTYEQYF.

The rearrangement joins TRBV15 to TRBJ1-4; D perhaps matches TRBD1 (6 bases). This CDR3 comprises 15 residues. V shed 3 bases and J shed 6 bases, with 14 bases lying between them. Germline CDR1 is LNHNV and CDR2 is YYDKDF (reference sequence). CDR3 sequence (DNA): TGTGCCACCAGCAGGGACAGCGGAAACCATGAAAAACTGTTTTTT. It yields the protein CATSRDSGNHEKLFF.

The chain links TRBV19 to TRBJ1-1; a weak D match, TRBD1 (5 bases). This CDR3 spans 16 amino acids. Germline-derived CDR1 and CDR2 are LNHDA and SQIVND (reference sequence). Trimming cost V 7 bases and J 1 base, with 19 bases left between them. DNA for the CDR3: TGTGCCAGTACTACATTGGGTGTCGGGGGGAACACTGAAGCTTTCTTT. It translates to CASTTLGVGGNTEAFF.

In this sample, this clone turned up once. The genes are TRBV11-3 and TRBJ2-5; 12 nucleotides align to TRBD2. Per the germline V gene, CDR1 is SGHNT and CDR2 is YENEEA. J was trimmed by 3 bases and V by 5 bases; bases with no gene match: 7. The CDR3 consists of 16 residues. CDR3: CASSQGLAGTKETQYF. In DNA form, the CDR3 reads TGTGCCAGCAGCCAGGGACTAGCGGGTACAAAAGAGACCCAGTACTTC. The full variable domain, with the rest looked up from reference TRBV11-3 and TRBJ2-5, is EAGVVQSPRYKIIEKKQPVAFWCNPISGHNTLYWYLQNLGQGPELLIRYENEEAVDDSQLPKDRFSAERLKGVDSTLKIQPAELGDSAVYLCASSQGLAGTKETQYFGPGTRLLVL.

The chain has TRBV5-1 and TRBJ2-3; TRBD2 might be the D (5 bases). V was cut by 9 bases and J by 1 base, with 15 bases left in between. Germline CDR1 reads SGHRS; CDR2 reads YFSETQ. CDR3 length equals 14 residues. As DNA, the CDR3 is TGCGCCACCACAGCCGGAGGAGGCACAGATACGCAGTATTTT. The encoded protein is CATTAGGGTDTQYF. Full variable domain (remainder filled in from reference TRBV5-1 and TRBJ2-3): KAGVTQTPRYLIKTRGQQVTLSCSPISGHRSVSWYQQTPGQGLQFLFEYFSETQRNKGNFPGRFSGRQFSNSRSEMNVSTLELGDSALYLCATTAGGGTDTQYFGPGTRLTVL.